The T cell receptor beta chain described here comes from a study of blood T cells in healthy people across ages. Whole-study context: Template-switching capture recovered about one barcoded beta molecule per two T cells. Points from the study as a whole: Lack of knowledge of donor CMV status possibly confounded expanded clonotype changes.

This clonotype was picked up many times. What it binds is unknown. Germline lookup yields CDR1 SGHAT and CDR2 FQNNGV. The CDR3 contains 16 residues. Trimming at V came to 1 base and at J to 4 bases, leaving 9 bases not matched to a gene. PCR was performed a second time for about 7 to 12 cycles using a sample-barcoded 5' primer and a J-beta primer mix. TCRdb analysed the 5' RACE reads with MiXCR anew, one entry per CDR3 protein. This table holds 870,000 or so distinct CDR3 sequences, about 28% found once. The TCR was taken from an elderly woman in good health. The chain employs TRBV11-2 and TRBJ2-5; TRBD2 matches at 7 bases. The sequenced sample consisted of blood. CDR3 region: CASSLGASGTRETQYF. The CDR3 nucleotides are TGTGCCAGCAGCTTAGGTGCTAGCGGTACTCGAGAGACCCAGTACTTC.